What follows are 11 T cell receptor beta chains derived from one specimen sequenced in a study of T cell repertoires in cytomegalovirus infection. TCRdb re-called the reads through MiXCR, storing one row per CDR3 protein. The table lists roughly 340,000 distinct CDR3 sequences, approximately 32% of them singletons, with 20% in the top ten. For these receptors, no antigen is known. Source: cultured PBMCs, taken from culture after CMV antigen stimulation. These receptors were collected from a human donor in good health (CMV status not recorded). Some clones in this sample may be carry-over from other donors' samples.

This chain joins TRBV30 and TRBJ2-5, with D unclear. The V and J ends lost 0 bases and 0 bases respectively, with 2 bases between them. This CDR3 is built from 12 residues. Looked up from germline, CDR1 is GTSNPN and CDR2 is SVGIG (reference sequence). CDR3 coding DNA: TGTGCCTGGAGTGTAAACCAAGAGACCCAGTACTTC. Protein product: CAWSVNQETQYF.

The chain links TRBV19 to TRBJ1-2; 7 bases are a match to TRBD1. The V gene end was trimmed by 9 bases and the J gene end by 5 bases; junction bases not matched to a gene: 9. CDR1 LNHDA and CDR2 SQIVND come from the germline V gene (reference sequence). The CDR3 has 13 residues. The CDR3 bases are TGTGCCAGCCGACAGGGCAGGAGTTATGGCTACACCTTC. It is translated as CASRQGRSYGYTF. The whole variable domain, filled in from reference TRBV19 and TRBJ1-2, reads DGGITQSPKYLFRKEGQNVTLSCEQNLNHDAMYWYRQDPGQGLRLIYYSQIVNDFQKGDIAEGYSVSREKKESFPLTVTSAQKNPTAFYLCASRQGRSYGYTFGSGTRLTVV.

This clonotype was seen ten or more times. CDR3 in DNA: TGTGCCAGCAGCTTAGTGGGGGAAGGCTACACCTTC. This translates into CASSLVGEGYTF. The V and J genes are TRBV7-2 and TRBJ1-2; tentatively, D is TRBD1 (5 bases). The germline CDR1 and CDR2 sequences are SGHTA and FQGNSA. The CDR3 length is 12 residues. Trimming stripped 1 base from V and 8 bases from J, with 8 bases between. The full variable domain, in which reference TRBV7-2 and TRBJ1-2 provide the parts outside the CDR3, is GAGVSQSPSNKVTEKGKDVELRCDPISGHTALYWYRQSLGQGLEFLIYFQGNSAPDKSGLPSDRFSAERTGGSVSTLTIQRTQQEDSAVYLCASSLVGEGYTFGSGTRLTVV.

This chain joins TRBV6-5 and TRBJ1-1; 7 nucleotides agree with TRBD1. J lost 1 base, V lost 6 bases, and 5 bases had no gene match. The CDR3 consists of 14 residues. The germline CDR1 and CDR2 sequences are MNHEY and SVGAGI. The CDR3 loop reads CASRGGTANTEAFF. CDR3 bases: TGTGCCAGCAGGGGAGGGACAGCGAACACTGAAGCTTTCTTT.

This clonotype was detected ten times or more. The CDR3 coding sequence is TGTGCCAGCAGCTTAACGGGGGCGCCGCCAAGCTCCTACAATGAGCAGTTCTTC. It encodes CASSLTGAPPSSYNEQFF. V usage is TRBV7-2 and J usage is TRBJ2-1; D tentatively reads TRBD1 or TRBD2 (6 bases each). Deletions cut 2 bases from V and 0 bases from J, with 17 bases between. This CDR3 spans 18 amino acids. The germline V gene encodes CDR1 SGHTA and CDR2 FQGNSA.

This clonotype occurred many times. J is TRBJ2-1 and V is TRBV7-2; D gene ambiguous. Germline CDR1 is SGHTA and CDR2 is FQGNSA. The CDR3 spans 15 residues. V gave up 0 bases and J gave up 6 bases, with 12 bases separating them. CDR3 in DNA: TGTGCCAGCAGCTTAGCCTTAATCGGCTTCAATGAGCAGTTCTTC. Translation: CASSLALIGFNEQFF.

The CDR3 region has the DNA TGTGCCAGCAGCTCACCCCGGGACGAGCAGTACTTC. Its protein product is CASSSPRDEQYF. The chain couples TRBV7-9 to TRBJ2-7; D call uncertain. This CDR3 comprises 12 residues. V dropped 4 bases and J dropped 5 bases, with 9 bases sitting between them. Germline V gives CDR1 SEHNR, CDR2 FQNEAQ (reference sequence).

This clonotype was seen only a few times. V and J are TRBV27 and TRBJ2-5; D not resolved. V was cut by 6 bases and J by 0 bases, with 5 bases left in between. Germline V gives CDR1 MNHEY, CDR2 SMNVEV (reference sequence). CDR3 length: 12 residues. CDR3 nucleotides: TGTGCCAGCAGATCGTACCAAGAGACCCAGTACTTC. Translated: CASRSYQETQYF.

V and J are TRBV7-9 and TRBJ2-1; D is ambiguous. Trimming shortened V by 5 bases and J by 2 bases, and 16 bases separated the two germline ends. Germline V gives CDR1 SEHNR, CDR2 FQNEAQ (reference sequence). The CDR3 has 16 residues. The CDR3 coding sequence is TGTGCCAGCAGCGCACTACTCCTTTTACCCTACAATGAGCAGTTCTTC. Its protein product is CASSALLLLPYNEQFF.

This clonotype was seen only a few times. The CDR3 DNA sequence: TGTGCCAGCAGCTCGCAGGGGGCGGACACTGAAGCTTTCTTT. Residues: CASSSQGADTEAFF. The V call is TRBV3-1, the J call TRBJ1-1, with 8 positions matching TRBD1. Looked up from germline, CDR1 is LGHDT and CDR2 is YNNKEL (reference sequence). V dropped 5 bases and J dropped 3; count of bases not matched to a gene: 5. The CDR3 loop spans 14 amino acids.

This chain uses TRBV6-1 with TRBJ2-7; a possible D gene is TRBD2 (5 bases). In germline, CDR1 is MNHNS, CDR2 SASEGT. V shed 1 base and J shed 3 bases, with 10 bases lying between them. The CDR3 spans 14 residues. The CDR3 protein is CASSEVSGIYEQYF. DNA for the CDR3: TGTGCCAGCAGTGAAGTGTCCGGGATCTACGAGCAGTACTTC.